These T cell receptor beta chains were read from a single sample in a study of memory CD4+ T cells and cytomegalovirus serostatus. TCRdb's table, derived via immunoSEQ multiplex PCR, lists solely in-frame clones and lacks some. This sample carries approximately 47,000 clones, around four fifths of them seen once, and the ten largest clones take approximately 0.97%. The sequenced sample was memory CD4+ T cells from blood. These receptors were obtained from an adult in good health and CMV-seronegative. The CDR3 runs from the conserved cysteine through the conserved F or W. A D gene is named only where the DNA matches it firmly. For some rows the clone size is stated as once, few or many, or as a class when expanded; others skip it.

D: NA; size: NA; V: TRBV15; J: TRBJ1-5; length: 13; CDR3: CATSRDHLRETHF; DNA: TGTGCCACCAGCAGAGATCATCTCCGGGAGACCCATTTT
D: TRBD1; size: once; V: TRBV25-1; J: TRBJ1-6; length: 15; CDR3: CASSRTGGTNSPLHF; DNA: TGTGCCAGCTCACGGACAGGGGGCACGAATTCACCCCTCCACTTT
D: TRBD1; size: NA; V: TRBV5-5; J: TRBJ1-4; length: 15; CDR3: CASILSPRGNEKLFF; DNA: TGTGCCAGCATCCTTAGCCCCAGGGGGAATGAAAAACTGTTTTTT
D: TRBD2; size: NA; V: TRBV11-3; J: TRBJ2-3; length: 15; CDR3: CASSRTSGGTDTQYF; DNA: TGTGCCAGCAGCCGGACTAGCGGGGGCACAGATACGCAGTATTTT
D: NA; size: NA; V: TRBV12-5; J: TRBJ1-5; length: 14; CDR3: CASGLGGVNQPQHF; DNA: TGTGCTAGTGGCCTGGGGGGGGTCAATCAGCCCCAGCATTTT
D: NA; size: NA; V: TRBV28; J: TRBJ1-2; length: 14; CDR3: CASRLGPSNYGYTF; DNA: TGTGCCAGCAGGTTGGGACCGTCTAACTATGGCTACACCTTC
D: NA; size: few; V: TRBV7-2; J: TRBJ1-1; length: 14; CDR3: CASSLLRGNTEAFF; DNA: TGTGCCAGCAGCTTACTCAGGGGGAACACTGAAGCTTTCTTT
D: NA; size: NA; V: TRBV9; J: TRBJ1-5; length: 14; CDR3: CASSGTGHDQPQHF; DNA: TGTGCCAGCAGCGGAACAGGGCATGATCAGCCCCAGCATTTT
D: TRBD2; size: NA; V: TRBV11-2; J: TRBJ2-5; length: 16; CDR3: CASSLGGGLGRETQYF; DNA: TGTGCCAGCAGCTTAGGAGGGGGACTAGGGAGGGAGACCCAGTACTTC
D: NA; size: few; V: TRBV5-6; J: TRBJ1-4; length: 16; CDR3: CASSQRIVGVDEKLFF; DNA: TGTGCCAGCAGCCAACGGATTGTAGGGGTAGATGAAAAACTGTTTTTT
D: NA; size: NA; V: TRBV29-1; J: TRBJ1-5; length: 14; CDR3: CSVAAVGGNQPQHF; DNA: TGCAGCGTTGCGGCGGTGGGCGGTAATCAGCCCCAGCATTTT
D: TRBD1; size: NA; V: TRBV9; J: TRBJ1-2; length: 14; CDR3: CASSVRQGAGGYTF; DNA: TGTGCCAGCAGCGTAAGACAGGGGGCCGGGGGCTACACCTTC
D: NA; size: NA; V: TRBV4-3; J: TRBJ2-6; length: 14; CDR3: CASSPKSGANVLTF; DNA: TGCGCCAGCAGCCCGAAGTCTGGGGCCAACGTCCTGACTTTC
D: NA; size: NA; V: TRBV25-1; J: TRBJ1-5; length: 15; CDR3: CASSGGDTSWDPQHF; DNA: TGTGCCAGCAGTGGGGGGGACACCTCCTGGGATCCCCAGCATTTT
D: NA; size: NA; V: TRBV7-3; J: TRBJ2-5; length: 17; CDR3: CASSQRRSGPSRETQYF; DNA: TGTGCCAGCAGCCAACGCCGGTCAGGACCCTCCCGAGAGACCCAGTACTTC
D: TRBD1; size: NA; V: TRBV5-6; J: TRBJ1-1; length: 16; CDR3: CASSFYGRGENTEAFF; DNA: TGTGCCAGCAGCTTTTACGGCAGGGGGGAAAACACTGAAGCTTTCTTT
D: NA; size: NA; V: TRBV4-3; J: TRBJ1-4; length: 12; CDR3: CASSQGSEKLFF; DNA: TGCGCCAGCAGCCAAGGGTCCGAAAAACTGTTTTTT
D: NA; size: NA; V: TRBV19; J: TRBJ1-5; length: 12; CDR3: CASKFGNQPQHF; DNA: TGTGCCAGTAAATTTGGGAATCAGCCCCAGCATTTT
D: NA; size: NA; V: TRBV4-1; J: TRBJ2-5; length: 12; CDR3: CASSQGRETQYF; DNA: TGCGCCAGCAGCCAAGGAAGAGAGACCCAGTACTTC
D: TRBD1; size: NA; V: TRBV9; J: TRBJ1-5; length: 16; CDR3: CASTQLGQGRAQPQHF; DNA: TGTGCCAGCACCCAACTCGGACAGGGTCGCGCTCAGCCCCAGCATTTT
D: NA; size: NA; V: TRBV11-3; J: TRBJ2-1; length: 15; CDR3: CASSQEQSSYNEQFF; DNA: TGTGCCAGCAGCCAGGAACAGAGCTCCTACAATGAGCAGTTCTTC
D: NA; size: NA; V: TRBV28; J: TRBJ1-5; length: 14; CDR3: CASSLGGRVQPQHF; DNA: TGTGCCAGCAGTTTAGGTGGAAGAGTACAGCCCCAGCATTTT
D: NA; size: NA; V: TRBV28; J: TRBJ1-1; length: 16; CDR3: CASRPSRGRSNTEAFF; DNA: TGTGCCAGCAGGCCTAGCCGAGGACGGTCGAACACTGAAGCTTTCTTT
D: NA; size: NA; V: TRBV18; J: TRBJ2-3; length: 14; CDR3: CASFRTIGGDTQYF; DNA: TGTGCCAGCTTTCGGACCATAGGTGGAGATACGCAGTATTTT
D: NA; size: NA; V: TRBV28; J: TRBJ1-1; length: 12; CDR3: CASSRQGPEAFF; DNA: TGTGCCAGCAGTCGTCAGGGGCCTGAAGCTTTCTTT
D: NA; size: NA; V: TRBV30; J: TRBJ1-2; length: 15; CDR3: CAWSGPSGLNYGYTF; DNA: TGTGCCTGGAGCGGACCTTCGGGGCTAAACTATGGCTACACCTTC
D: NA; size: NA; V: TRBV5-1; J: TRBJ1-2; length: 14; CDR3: CASSSSGYNYGYTF; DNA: TGCGCCAGCAGCTCCTCCGGCTATAACTATGGCTACACCTTC
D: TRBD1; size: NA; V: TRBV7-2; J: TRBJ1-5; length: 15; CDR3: CASSRSTGSNQPQHF; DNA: TGTGCCAGCAGCCGATCGACAGGGAGCAATCAGCCCCAGCATTTT
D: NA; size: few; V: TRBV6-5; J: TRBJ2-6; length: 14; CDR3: CARVRSSGANVLTF; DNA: TGTGCCCGCGTAAGAAGCTCTGGGGCCAACGTCCTGACTTTC
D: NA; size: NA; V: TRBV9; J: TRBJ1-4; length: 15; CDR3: CASSDGTTTNEKLFF; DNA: TGTGCCAGCAGCGACGGGACGACAACTAATGAAAAACTGTTTTTT
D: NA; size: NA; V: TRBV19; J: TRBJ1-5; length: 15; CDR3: CASGGSRWSNQPQHF; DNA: TGTGCCAGTGGAGGGAGCAGGTGGAGTAATCAGCCCCAGCATTTT
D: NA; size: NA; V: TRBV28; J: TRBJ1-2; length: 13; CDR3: CASSSTSVFGYTF; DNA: TGTGCCAGCAGTTCTACTTCAGTCTTTGGCTACACCTTC
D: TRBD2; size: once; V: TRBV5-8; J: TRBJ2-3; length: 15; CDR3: CASSPWTSGGDTQYF; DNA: TGTGCCAGCAGCCCGTGGACTAGCGGGGGAGATACGCAGTATTTT
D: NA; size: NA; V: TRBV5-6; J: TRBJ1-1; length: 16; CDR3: CASSPGGRLTNTEAFF; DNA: TGTGCCAGCAGCCCTGGAGGCAGGCTGACGAACACTGAAGCTTTCTTT
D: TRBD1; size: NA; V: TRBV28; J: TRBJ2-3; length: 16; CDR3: CASSPDRGPSTDTQYF; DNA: TGTGCCAGCAGTCCCGACAGGGGGCCGAGCACAGATACGCAGTATTTT
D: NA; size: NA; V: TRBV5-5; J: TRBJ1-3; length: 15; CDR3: CASSLDRAQEYTIYF; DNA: TGTGCCAGCAGCTTGGACAGGGCACAGGAATACACCATATATTTT
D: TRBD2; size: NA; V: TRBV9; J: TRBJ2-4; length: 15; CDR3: CASSEGLAAKNIQYF; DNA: TGTGCCAGCAGCGAGGGACTAGCCGCCAAAAACATTCAGTACTTC
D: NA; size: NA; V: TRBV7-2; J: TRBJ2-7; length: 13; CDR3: CASSSDNGGEQYF; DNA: TGTGCCAGCAGCAGTGACAACGGCGGCGAGCAGTACTTC
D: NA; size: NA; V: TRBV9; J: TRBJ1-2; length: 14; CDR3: CASSPKDGVYGYTF; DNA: TGTGCCAGCAGCCCAAAGGACGGGGTCTATGGCTACACCTTC
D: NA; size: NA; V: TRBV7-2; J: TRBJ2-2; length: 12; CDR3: CASSLGPGELFF; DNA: TGTGCCAGCAGCTTAGGGCCCGGGGAGCTGTTTTTT
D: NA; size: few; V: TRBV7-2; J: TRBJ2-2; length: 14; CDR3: CASSSTPGTGELFF; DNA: TGTGCCAGCAGCTCCACCCCCGGGACCGGGGAGCTGTTTTTT